These T cell receptor beta chains were read from a single sample in a study of blood T cell repertoires in COVID-19. Measured with immunoSEQ multiplex PCR; TCRdb has only the in-frame clones, and not every one. The sample yields about 250,000 clones, 85% to 90% seen once. Specimen: PBMCs or T cells enriched from blood (not recorded which). These receptors were collected from a man aged 35 to 55 who had recovered from COVID-19. CDR3s leave out the opening cysteine and the closing phenylalanine or tryptophan.

v_gene	len	CDR3aa
TRBV28	13	ASSSTGTGGDEQY
TRBV28	11	ASRRDRAYEQY
TRBV4-1	16	ASSQRLAGGLVVHEQF
TRBV18	17	ASSPRVSGTGVGPDEQF
TRBV29-1	11	SVKDSRDYGYT
TRBV27	13	ASSLFLESTDTQY
TRBV4-1	13	ASSQKRDSYNEQF
TRBV7-2	12	ASSPQGGQNIQY
TRBV7-2	14	ASTSTRIAHTGELF
TRBV12-3/TRBV12-4	11	ASSPDRAYGYT
TRBV5-1	11	ASSLDRGHGAF
TRBV7-9	13	ASSIRQGANSPLH
TRBV5-1	11	ASSLGSYEKLF
TRBV2	13	ASSELQDNNSPLH
TRBV5-1	13	ASSFGGQGLNEQF
TRBV14	12	ASSRGSLNTEAF
TRBV7-2	12	ASSGTGGIDEQY
TRBV9	13	ASSPRDGGVNEQF
TRBV30	13	AWSVPPGHSSPLH
TRBV4-1	13	ASSQGQISTDTQY
TRBV28	13	ASGSLGVPSGELF
TRBV10-3	14	AIMGSFGTDYNEQF
TRBV28	14	ASRSRSTNQKFEAF
TRBV2	12	ASSSGRGYNEQF
TRBV4-2	15	ASSQAFGGLKDEKLF
TRBV4-2	15	ASSQEVAAGSLNTQY
TRBV6-4	14	ASSDSRTSGSYEQY
TRBV11-2	17	ASSLGLAGGRIIQETQY
TRBV19	12	ASSIVGVAQPQH
TRBV19	11	ASRGRANYGYT
TRBV5-1	13	ASSYVAGGPNEQF
TRBV15	14	ATSREGQGYYNEQF
TRBV29-1	11	SAKQGEDTEAF
TRBV4-2	14	ASSQEGGGGITEAF
TRBV29-1	11	SAHGGAGEKLF
TRBV5-1	13	ASSLDRPSTDTQY
TRBV19	12	ASSIGVLQETQY
TRBV5-1	12	ASSYERGFYEQY
TRBV5-1	13	ASSLAWGGNQPQH
TRBV9	14	ASSVGNSGGARELF
TRBV18	12	ASSPEGTIYGYT
TRBV18	9	ASSARVGAF
TRBV30	10	AWSVGGETQY
TRBV28	14	ASSMNGQAVGDEQF
TRBV9	16	ASSAPVSGGGGSYEQY
TRBV4-3	16	ASSQDTGAFPLLYGYT
TRBV1	14	TSSRGRTSGPYEQY
TRBV19	12	ASSSSVSTDTQY
TRBV7-2	12	ASSTQGPNTEAF
TRBV5-1	14	ASSLSDTGAGNTIY
TRBV4-2	14	ASSQDPGTDYYEQY
TRBV29-1	9	SVGRGGEAF
TRBV21-1	12	ASTDRGDTDTQY
TRBV5-4	11	ASREGTAYEQY